The 27 T cell receptor beta chains in this list originate from one sample, sequenced in a study of CD8+ T cells in alopecia areata. Stated treatment: oral pan-JAK inhibitor, 5-10 mg twice daily. Extracted RNA was reverse transcribed into cDNA, the sequencing template. TCRdb keeps only in-frame clones here, not all; method: immunoSEQ multiplex PCR. In the table there are roughly 230,000 clones, over 40% of which are singletons. The sample was CD4+ T cells sorted from blood, taken at roughly week 36, from a patient treated with tofacitinib. Receptors originate from a human donor with alopecia areata.

This rearrangement joins TRBV27 to TRBJ2-7, with 14 positions matching TRBD2. CDR3 size: 16 residues. Germline values: CDR1 MNHEY, CDR2 SMNVEV (reference sequence). Losses at the gene ends were 7 bases for V and 2 bases for J; bases not matched to a gene: 7. The chain's CDR3 is CASNPMGLAGAYEQYF. In DNA, the CDR3 is TGTGCCAGCAATCCCATGGGACTAGCGGGAGCCTACGAGCAGTACTTC.

The V and J genes are TRBV18 and TRBJ2-7; no reliable D call. V dropped 4 bases and J dropped 2 bases, with 9 bases sitting between them. This CDR3 has 13 residues. From germline, CDR1 is KGHSH and CDR2 LQKENI. The CDR3 spells CASSRSDTYEQYF. CDR3 bases: TGTGCCAGCTCACGATCCGACACCTACGAGCAGTACTTC.

A few counts support this clone. The chain couples TRBV4-1 to TRBJ2-5; TRBD1 matches 7 bases. The germline V gene has CDR1 MGHRA and CDR2 YSYEKL. V was pared by 5 bases and J by 5 bases, with 14 bases of the junction left unmatched. The CDR3 runs 16 residues. The CDR3 loop is CASSYTGANRGETQYF. The CDR3 nucleotides are TGCGCCAGCAGCTACACAGGGGCGAACAGAGGGGAGACCCAGTACTTC.

This clone was counted between two and nine times. The J gene is TRBJ1-5, the V gene TRBV10-3; no firm D call. The CDR3 consists of 13 residues. Germline V lookup: CDR1 ENHRY, CDR2 SYGVKD. The V end was cut by 7 bases, the J end by 3 bases, with 10 bases between. CDR3 DNA sequence: TGTGCCATCACCCCGGGGTTCAATCAGCCCCAGCATTTT. Translating it yields CAITPGFNQPQHF.

This clone showed up just a few times. The chain links TRBV5-4 to TRBJ2-2; 9 bases map to TRBD2. Trimming at V came to 4 bases and at J to 1 base, leaving 5 bases not matched to a gene. CDR3 length: 16 amino acids. Germline assignment: CDR1 SGHNT and CDR2 YYREEE (reference sequence). The CDR3 DNA follows: TGTGCCAGCAGCAGTAAGACTAGCGGGAACACCGGGGAGCTGTTTTTT. Its protein product is CASSSKTSGNTGELFF.

The chain is built from TRBV6-4 and TRBJ2-3, with 8 bases that match TRBD2. CDR3 length equals 15 residues. Germline V gene sequence: CDR1 MRHNA, CDR2 SNTAGT. V lost 4 bases and J lost 3; bases outside the gene matches: 6. The CDR3 DNA reads as TGTGCCAGCAGTGCAGCGGGAGTCCGTACAGATACGCAGTATTTT. Residues: CASSAAGVRTDTQYF.

The chain joins TRBV28 to TRBJ2-7, with 10 bases matching TRBD2. There are 14 residues in the CDR3. Germline V gives CDR1 MDHEN, CDR2 SYDVKM. The J segment lost 1 base and the V segment lost 4 bases, leaving 1 base of the junction unmatched. CDR3: CASSSAGGSYEQYF. DNA for the CDR3: TGTGCCAGCAGTTCAGCGGGAGGGTCCTACGAGCAGTACTTC.

The chain links TRBV7-8 to TRBJ2-7; D is tentatively TRBD1 or TRBD2 (6 bases each). The CDR3 contains 15 residues. V lost 3 bases and J 0 bases, leaving 12 bases between the germline ends. The germline gives CDR1 SGHVS, CDR2 FQNEAQ. The CDR3 coding sequence is TGTGCCAGCAGCTTTCTCGGGGGCTCCTCCTACGAGCAGTACTTC. Protein product: CASSFLGGSSYEQYF.

The V and J genes are TRBV30 and TRBJ1-1; D ambiguous. V was pared by 3 bases and J by 3 bases, with 5 bases between. Germline V lookup: CDR1 GTSNPN, CDR2 SVGIG (reference sequence). This CDR3 region has 11 residues. CDR3 coding DNA: TGTGCCTGGAGCGGGGACACTGAAGCTTTCTTT. Its translation is CAWSGDTEAFF.

The chain uses TRBV14 and TRBJ2-1, with a weak D call TRBD2 (6 bases). CDR1 and CDR2 (germline): SGHDN, FVKESK. The CDR3 totals 13 residues. Trimming left V 4 bases short and J 9 bases short, with 13 bases between. CDR3 coding DNA: TGTGCCAGCAGCCTTCGACTAGGCGGTGAGCAGTTCTTC. Protein: CASSLRLGGEQFF.

The chain couples TRBV28 to TRBJ2-5, with TRBD1 identical over 7 bases. Germline assignment: CDR1 MDHEN and CDR2 SYDVKM. Trimming took 2 bases from V and 3 from J; bases not matched to a gene: 0. The CDR3 runs 13 residues. CDR3: CASSLGQEETQYF. Written as DNA, the CDR3 is TGTGCCAGCAGTTTAGGACAGGAAGAGACCCAGTACTTC.

This clone was detected only a few times. The genes are TRBV5-1 and TRBJ2-2; possibly TRBD2 for D (5 bases). Germline V gene lookup returns CDR1 SGHRS and CDR2 YFSETQ. Trimming took off 1 base at V and 6 bases at J, with 7 bases between the two ends. The CDR3 totals 13 residues. CDR3 DNA: TGCGCCAGCAGCTTGCGGGGTTCCGGGGAGCTGTTTTTT. It specifies CASSLRGSGELFF.

The V gene is TRBV6-5, the J gene TRBJ2-7; the D call may be TRBD1 or TRBD2 (5 bases each). Deletions cut 2 bases from V and 5 bases from J, with 13 bases between. Germline V gene lookup returns CDR1 MNHEY and CDR2 SVGAGI. The CDR3 totals 14 residues. CDR3 DNA: TGTGCCAGCAGTTACCGGGGCCCGCCCCACGAGCAGTACTTC. Translation: CASSYRGPPHEQYF.

The chain employs TRBV4-2 and TRBJ2-1, with 8 bases lining up with TRBD2. The CDR3 sequence is 17 residues long. The junction had 13 bases not matched to a gene; V was cut back by 1 base and J by 8 bases. CDR1 is LGHNA and CDR2 is YNFKEQ in the germline V gene. As DNA, the CDR3 is TGTGCCAGCAGCCAAGGTCCATCCAGCGGGAGTCCCCATGAGCAGTTCTTC. Residues: CASSQGPSSGSPHEQFF.

The rearrangement links TRBV2 to TRBJ1-5; unclear D gene. The CDR3 loop spans 14 amino acids. The germline V and J ends were trimmed by 5 bases and 2 bases, with 10 bases remaining between them. Per germline, CDR1 SNHLY and CDR2 FYNNEI. CDR3 nucleotide sequence: TGTGCCAGCAGTTACGGCGAGGGCAATCAGCCCCAGCATTTT. It specifies CASSYGEGNQPQHF.

This clone appeared a few times. The V and J genes are TRBV19 and TRBJ2-1, with TRBD2 identical over 15 bases. The V gene end was trimmed by 4 bases and the J gene end by 8 bases; junction bases not matched to a gene: 18. The CDR3 extends over 20 amino acids. Germline CDR1 LNHDA, CDR2 SQIVND (reference sequence). The CDR3 coding sequence is TGTGCCAGTAGTACTGCTTCTTTCCCCGGGACTAGCGGGAGGTTGGATGAGCAGTTCTTC. This gives the protein CASSTASFPGTSGRLDEQFF.

The CDR3 nucleotides are TGTGCCTGGGGCCTTGACAGGGGAAGGACCCAGTACTTC. This gives the protein CAWGLDRGRTQYF. The chain is built from TRBV30 and TRBJ2-5, with 8 bases that match TRBD1. Trimming removed 5 bases from V and 7 bases from J; junction bases left unmatched: 9. CDR3 length: 13 residues. CDR1 and CDR2 from the germline V gene are GTSNPN and SVGIG (reference sequence).

This clone occurred once. V is TRBV30 and J is TRBJ1-5; maybe TRBD1 (5 bases). CDR1 is GTSNPN and CDR2 is SVGIG in the germline V gene (reference sequence). Trimming left V 4 bases short and J 7 bases short, with 14 bases between. The CDR3 has 13 residues. The CDR3 is CAWTQEEGQPQHF. The CDR3 region has the DNA TGTGCCTGGACCCAGGAAGAGGGGCAGCCCCAGCATTTT.

The genes are TRBV2 and TRBJ2-7; D tentatively fits TRBD1 or TRBD2 (5 bases each). CDR3 length equals 12 residues. V dropped 3 bases and J dropped 5 bases, with 8 bases sitting between them. Per germline, CDR1 SNHLY and CDR2 FYNNEI. CDR3 protein: CASSDLGDEQYF. CDR3 sequence (DNA): TGTGCCAGCAGTGATCTGGGGGACGAGCAGTACTTC.

There are a few counts of this clone. The genes are TRBV29-1 and TRBJ2-5; no definite D call. The CDR3 contains 15 residues. CDR1 and CDR2 from the germline V gene are SQVTM and ANQGSEA. Trimming removed 1 base from V and 4 bases from J, with 16 bases in between. Written as DNA, the CDR3 is TGCAGCGTTGAAGCCCCTTCCGGGCCACGAGAGACCCAGTACTTC. This encodes CSVEAPSGPRETQYF.

V and J are TRBV9 and TRBJ2-7; D tentatively fits TRBD1 or TRBD2 (5 bases each). With 0 bases removed from V and 7 bases from J, the gap between germline ends came to 20 bases. Germline V gene data show CDR1 as SGDLS and CDR2 as YYNGEE. The CDR3 loop spans 16 amino acids. The CDR3 DNA reads as TGTGCCAGCAGCGTAGGAGGTAGGGGACCGAAGCAGGAGCAGTACTTC. Encoded protein: CASSVGGRGPKQEQYF.

This clone was detected only a few times. CDR3 loop: CASSALGLGPHNEQFF. CDR3 sequence (DNA): TGTGCCAGCAGCGCCCTGGGTCTTGGGCCACACAATGAGCAGTTCTTC. The rearrangement uses TRBV7-2 and TRBJ2-1; D is ambiguous. V gave up 5 bases and J gave up 5 bases, with 19 bases separating them. Per the germline V gene, CDR1 is SGHTA and CDR2 is FQGNSA. The CDR3 extends over 16 amino acids.

Turning to this clone: The sample contains more than one DNA sequence encoding this CDR3. The genes are TRBV5-1 and TRBJ2-1, with 11 bases matching TRBD2. The CDR3 length is 15 residues. The V gene end was trimmed by 5 bases and the J gene end by 4 bases; junction bases not matched to a gene: 5. CDR1 and CDR2 from the germline V gene are SGHRS and YFSETQ. DNA of the CDR3: TGCGCCAGCAGTACCGGGACTAGCGGTTACAATGAGCAGTTCTTC. It yields the protein CASSTGTSGYNEQFF.

The rearrangement links TRBV6-5 to TRBJ1-4, with 10 bases identical to TRBD1. Germline V gene lookup returns CDR1 MNHEY and CDR2 SVGAGI. The V segment lost 2 bases and the J segment 7 bases; nucleotides outside the gene matches: 4. The CDR3 runs 15 residues. The CDR3, as DNA: TGTGCCAGCAGTTACCGACAGGGGGCACGTGAAAAACTGTTTTTT. Translation gives CASSYRQGAREKLFF.

This clone turned up a few times. Additional DNA sequences in this sample encode the identical CDR3. The chain employs TRBV19 and TRBJ1-1, with 7 bases identical to TRBD1. The V gene end was trimmed by 6 bases and the J gene end by 5 bases; junction bases not matched to a gene: 3. The CDR3 sequence is 12 residues long. CDR1 is LNHDA, CDR2 SQIVND, per germline (reference sequence). The CDR3 here is CASRRGHTEAFF. CDR3 in DNA: TGTGCCAGTAGGAGGGGGCATACTGAAGCTTTCTTT. Drawing the rest from reference TRBV19 and TRBJ1-1, the complete variable domain is DGGITQSPKYLFRKEGQNVTLSCEQNLNHDAMYWYRQDPGQGLRLIYYSQIVNDFQKGDIAEGYSVSREKKESFPLTVTSAQKNPTAFYLCASRRGHTEAFFGQGTRLTVV.

The table lists this clone with a few counts. This rearrangement joins TRBV4-2 to TRBJ2-1; the match to TRBD2 covers 8 bases. Trimming cost V 1 base and J 6 bases; bases outside gene matches: 5. Germline CDR1 LGHNA, CDR2 YNFKEQ. CDR3 length: 15 amino acids. As DNA, the CDR3 is TGTGCCAGCAGCCAAGGGGGCGGGAGGAGCAATGAGCAGTTCTTC. This sequence encodes CASSQGGGRSNEQFF.

This clone turned up a few times. J is TRBJ1-2 and V is TRBV4-3, with TRBD1 identical over 7 bases. CDR1 and CDR2 from the germline V gene are LGHNA and YSLEER. V was pared by 6 bases and J by 4 bases, with 14 bases of the junction left unmatched. The CDR3 contains 16 residues. The CDR3 DNA reads as TGCGCCAGCAGTCTTAGCGACAGGGCCCTTTCCTATGGCTACACCTTC. This encodes CASSLSDRALSYGYTF.